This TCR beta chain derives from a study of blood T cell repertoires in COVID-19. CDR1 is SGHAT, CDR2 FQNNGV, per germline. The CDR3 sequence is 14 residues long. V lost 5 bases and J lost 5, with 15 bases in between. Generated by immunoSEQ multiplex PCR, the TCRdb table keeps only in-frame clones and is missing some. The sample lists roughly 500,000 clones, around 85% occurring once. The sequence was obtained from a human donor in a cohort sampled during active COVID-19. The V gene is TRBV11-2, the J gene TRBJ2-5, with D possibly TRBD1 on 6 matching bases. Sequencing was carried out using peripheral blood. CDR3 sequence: CASSEIRGRETQYF. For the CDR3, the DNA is TGTGCCAGCAGCGAAATCAGGGGTCGGGAGACCCAGTACTTC.